This TCR beta chain was found in a study of monozygotic twins with inflammatory bowel disease. Germline V gives CDR1 MNHEY, CDR2 SMNVEV (reference sequence). The CDR3 spans 17 residues. Following a re-call of the 5' RACE reads, TCRdb has one entry per CDR3 protein and lacks DNA. Its listing shows roughly 100,000 distinct CDR3 sequences. As to this clonotype: Its antigen is still unknown.

Study-level points and caveats: Backing was not found for a single strong signal or clonotype associated with IBD. Healthy twins showed more clonotype sharing with others than IBD patients, especially patients with disease activity. Healthy co-twins, by inverse Simpson, had higher TCRbeta diversity than their siblings with IBD. Discordant twins had repertoire similarity that did not differ from that of concordant twins, possibly from limited power.

The sample comprised blood. The rearrangement links TRBV27 to TRBJ2-3; TCRdb picks TRBD2, but there is no DNA to check that call. The receptor's source is a human donor with ulcerative colitis or Crohn's disease, or a healthy co-twin of an affected twin (not recorded which). The CDR3: CASSFSVGGLVGDTQYF.